Below are 23 T cell receptor beta chains sequenced from a single sample in a study of response to subunit inactivated influenza vaccine. TCRdb reprocessed the RT-PCR reads via MiXCR and lists one record per CDR3 protein. The data contain roughly 190,000 distinct CDR3 sequences, about an eighth of them singletons. This same sample was also part of a study on T cells expressing NK-cell markers. That investigation notes: The authors made TCR beta cDNA libraries by 5'RACE template switching. This switching added a universal primer site and UMIs.

Material: CD8+ T cells sorted from PBMCs, obtained approximately 13 days after vaccination. These TCRs come from a man in his forties or fifties who received an inactivated influenza vaccine.

The chain uses TRBV5-1 and TRBJ1-1; unclear D gene. With 7 bases removed from V and 1 base from J, the gap between germline ends came to 8 bases. This CDR3 is built from 12 residues. Germline lookup yields CDR1 SGHRS and CDR2 YFSETQ. The CDR3 loop reads CASGLTNTEAFF. CDR3 in DNA: TGCGCCAGCGGACTGACGAACACTGAAGCTTTCTTT.

This clonotype was seen many times. CDR3 DNA: TGCGCCAGCAGCCAAGAGACAGCGATGAACACTGAAGCTTTCTTT. The encoded protein is CASSQETAMNTEAFF. This sequence joins TRBV4-1 and TRBJ1-1, with D possibly matching TRBD1 (5 bases). The CDR3 consists of 15 residues. Per the germline V gene, CDR1 is MGHRA and CDR2 is YSYEKL. Trimming pared 0 bases from V and 0 bases from J, leaving 8 bases between.

The rearrangement uses TRBV20-1 and TRBJ2-3; unclear D gene. The V end was cut by 0 bases, the J end by 1 base, with 11 bases between. CDR1 is DFQATT and CDR2 is SNEGSKA in the germline V gene (reference sequence). This CDR3 spans 15 amino acids. CDR3 sequence: CSARDNGWGTDTQYF. The CDR3 DNA reads as TGCAGTGCTAGAGATAACGGGTGGGGCACAGATACGCAGTATTTT.

The gene calls are TRBV9 and TRBJ2-2; D gene uncertain. The CDR3 runs to 13 residues. Per the germline V gene, CDR1 is SGDLS and CDR2 is YYNGEE. Deletions cut 0 bases from V and 7 bases from J, with 7 bases between. For the CDR3, the DNA is TGTGCCAGCAGCGTAGGGCTTGGCGGGGAGCTGTTTTTT. It codes for CASSVGLGGELFF. The whole variable domain, filled in from reference TRBV9 and TRBJ2-2, reads DSGVTQTPKHLITATGQRVTLRCSPRSGDLSVYWYQQSLDQGLQFLIQYYNGEERAKGNILERFSAQQFPDLHSELNLSSLELGDSALYFCASSVGLGGELFFGEGSRLTVL.

The chain joins TRBV19 to TRBJ2-7; the match to TRBD1 covers 11 bases. Germline lookup yields CDR1 LNHDA and CDR2 SQIVND (reference sequence). The CDR3 covers 15 residues. V shed 5 bases and J 1 base; nucleotides not matched to a gene: 4. Here the CDR3 reads CASSAGTGGSYEQYF. Written as DNA, the CDR3 is TGTGCCAGTAGTGCCGGGACAGGGGGGTCCTACGAGCAGTACTTC. Based on the CDR3 plus reference TRBV19 and TRBJ2-7, the full variable domain is DGGITQSPKYLFRKEGQNVTLSCEQNLNHDAMYWYRQDPGQGLRLIYYSQIVNDFQKGDIAEGYSVSREKKESFPLTVTSAQKNPTAFYLCASSAGTGGSYEQYFGPGTRLTVT.

This clonotype has a count of ten or more. The chain couples TRBV5-1 to TRBJ2-7; the D gene is possibly TRBD1 (5 bases). The CDR3 consists of 13 residues. Germline lookup yields CDR1 SGHRS and CDR2 YFSETQ. Trimming removed 0 bases at V and 3 bases at J, with 7 bases between. The CDR3 DNA sequence: TGCGCCAGCAGCTTGGGACAGCTCTACGAGCAGTACTTC. Translated: CASSLGQLYEQYF. The full variable domain, completed using reference TRBV5-1 and TRBJ2-7, is KAGVTQTPRYLIKTRGQQVTLSCSPISGHRSVSWYQQTPGQGLQFLFEYFSETQRNKGNFPGRFSGRQFSNSRSEMNVSTLELGDSALYLCASSLGQLYEQYFGPGTRLTVT.

This clonotype has at least ten counts. The chain couples TRBV7-2 to TRBJ2-7; D is undetermined. This CDR3 region has 11 residues. V dropped 4 bases and J dropped 2 bases, with 3 bases sitting between them. Germline assignment: CDR1 SGHTA and CDR2 FQGNSA. The DNA for the CDR3 is TGTGCCAGCAGCTCCCCCTACGAGCAGTACTTC. Translating gives CASSSPYEQYF.

Only a few counts were recorded for this clonotype. The V and J genes are TRBV7-2 and TRBJ2-1; D might be TRBD1 (5 bases). The germline V gene has CDR1 SGHTA and CDR2 FQGNSA. This CDR3 has 15 amino acids. Between the trimmed V and J ends, which lost 6 bases and 0 bases, there was a span of 12 bases. CDR3 DNA sequence: TGTGCCAGCAGTTCAGGGCCATACTCCTACAATGAGCAGTTCTTC. Protein product: CASSSGPYSYNEQFF.

The rearrangement uses TRBV24-1 and TRBJ2-5; D is possibly TRBD2 (6 bases). V dropped 4 bases and J dropped 4 bases, with 12 bases sitting between them. The CDR3 totals 14 residues. Looked up from germline, CDR1 is KGHDR and CDR2 is SFDVKD. DNA of the CDR3: TGTGCCACCAGTGAGGGCTGGGAGGCAGAGACCCAGTACTTC. Protein: CATSEGWEAETQYF.

This clonotype was seen at least ten times. The chain links TRBV20-1 to TRBJ2-1; a weak D match, TRBD1 (6 bases). The V gene lost 4 bases and the J gene lost 3 bases, with 13 bases spanning the gap. Per the germline V gene, CDR1 is DFQATT and CDR2 is SNEGSKA (reference sequence). This CDR3 has 14 residues. CDR3 in DNA: TGCAGTGCTAACCGGGACACTTTCTACAATGAGCAGTTCTTC. This gives the protein CSANRDTFYNEQFF.

This sequence joins TRBV12-3 or TRBV12-4 and TRBJ2-1, with 8 bases fitting TRBD1. The CDR3 is 14 residues long. J gave up 2 bases and V 5 bases, and 2 bases lay outside the gene matches. The CDR3 DNA follows: TGTGCCAGCAGTGGACAGGGAGCCTACAATGAGCAGTTCTTC. Translating it yields CASSGQGAYNEQFF.

The chain is built from TRBV7-9 and TRBJ2-7; D unclear. V was trimmed by 5 bases and J by 3 bases, leaving 11 bases between them. The CDR3 has 13 amino acids. Germline values: CDR1 SEHNR, CDR2 FQNEAQ (reference sequence). The CDR3: CASSITRNYEQYF. CDR3 in DNA: TGTGCCAGCAGCATTACACGGAACTACGAGCAGTACTTC.

This clonotype has more than one count but fewer than ten. The genes are TRBV28 and TRBJ2-1; 8 bases are shared with TRBD2. The germline gives CDR1 MDHEN, CDR2 SYDVKM. Trimming at V came to 7 bases and at J to 4 bases, leaving 6 bases not matched to a gene. The CDR3 is made up of 14 amino acids. This CDR3 reads CASKTAGGYNEQFF. Written as DNA, the CDR3 is TGTGCCAGCAAAACGGCGGGGGGATACAATGAGCAGTTCTTC.

The chain employs TRBV4-3 and TRBJ2-1; D is ambiguous. The CDR3 is 14 amino acids. The germline V gene has CDR1 LGHNA and CDR2 YSLEER. The V end was cut by 1 base, the J end by 8 bases, with 12 bases between. The DNA of the CDR3 is TGCGCCAGCAGCCAAGGGGGAATGGAGTATGAGCAGTTCTTC. Translated, it gives CASSQGGMEYEQFF.

The rearrangement uses TRBV6-1 and TRBJ2-1; D unresolved. This CDR3 has 18 amino acids. CDR1 MNHNS and CDR2 SASEGT come from the germline V gene. V shed 4 bases and J shed 0 bases, with 19 bases lying between them. Here the CDR3 reads CASSGPSSVSSSYNEQFF. The CDR3 DNA is TGTGCCAGCAGTGGACCCTCCTCCGTTTCGAGCTCCTACAATGAGCAGTTCTTC.

This clonotype was counted a few times. V is TRBV25-1 and J is TRBJ2-7; 8 bases fit TRBD1. In germline, CDR1 is MGHDK, CDR2 SYGVNS. The CDR3 loop spans 15 amino acids. V lost 2 bases, J lost 0 bases, and 3 bases stayed unmatched. DNA of the CDR3: TGTGCCAGCAGTGAACCGGGACAGGCCTCCTACGAGCAGTACTTC. Protein sequence: CASSEPGQASYEQYF.

The rearrangement joins TRBV28 to TRBJ1-2, with a possible D match to TRBD1 (5 bases). V dropped 2 bases and J dropped 4 bases, with 14 bases sitting between them. Germline V lookup: CDR1 MDHEN, CDR2 SYDVKM. The CDR3 spans 15 residues. The CDR3 DNA follows: TGTGCCAGCAGTTTACCCGGGACGGCCGGCTATGGCTACACCTTC. Its protein product is CASSLPGTAGYGYTF.

The J gene is TRBJ1-1, the V gene TRBV6-2 or TRBV6-3, with D perhaps matching TRBD1 (5 bases). CDR1 is MNHEY and CDR2 is SVGEGT in the germline V gene. CDR3 length: 14 residues. Deletions cut 2 bases from V and 5 bases from J, with 12 bases between. CDR3 amino acids: CASSYPGSRTEAFF. The CDR3 nucleotides read TGTGCCAGCAGTTACCCAGGGTCGAGGACTGAAGCTTTCTTT.

The V gene is TRBV3-1, the J gene TRBJ2-5; 7 bases line up with TRBD2. The trim removed 3 bases at V and 4 bases at J, leaving 8 bases unmatched. CDR1 LGHDT and CDR2 YNNKEL come from the germline V gene (reference sequence). The CDR3 totals 15 residues. The CDR3 coding sequence is TGTGCCAGCAGCCAGGTCTACGGCGGGGGAGAGACCCAGTACTTC. Its protein is CASSQVYGGGETQYF.

The table lists this clonotype with a few counts. The chain has TRBV12-3 or TRBV12-4 and TRBJ2-2; D is uncertain. This CDR3 region has 14 residues. Trimming shortened V by 5 bases and J by 1 base, and 8 bases separated the two germline ends. The CDR3 DNA reads TGTGCCAGCAGTAGGGCGGAGAACACCGGGGAGCTGTTTTTT. Translation gives CASSRAENTGELFF.

This clonotype was detected ten times or more. The rearrangement links TRBV5-1 to TRBJ2-2, with 10 nucleotides matching TRBD1. This CDR3 is 15 amino acids long. CDR1 and CDR2 (germline): SGHRS, YFSETQ. V lost 4 bases to trimming and J lost 6 bases; unmatched junction nucleotides: 6. The CDR3 nucleotides are TGCGCCAGCAGCCCCTGGGACAGGGGCGCCGGGGAGCTGTTTTTT. Translated: CASSPWDRGAGELFF.

This clonotype was counted many times. This sequence joins TRBV30 and TRBJ2-3; D unresolved. Germline lookup yields CDR1 GTSNPN and CDR2 SVGIG (reference sequence). V lost 0 bases and J 1 base, leaving 8 bases between the germline ends. This CDR3 spans 14 amino acids. CDR3 amino acids: CAWSVALGTDTQYF. The CDR3 DNA sequence: TGTGCCTGGAGTGTAGCTCTGGGCACAGATACGCAGTATTTT.

The chain combines TRBV11-2 with TRBJ2-1; unclear D gene. The CDR3 has 11 residues. V lost 5 bases and J lost 9, with 8 bases in between. The germline CDR1 and CDR2 sequences are SGHAT and FQNNGV. CDR3 protein: CASSGVSEQFF. The CDR3 DNA sequence: TGTGCCAGCAGCGGAGTAAGTGAGCAGTTCTTC.